Described below is a single T cell receptor (beta chain) sequence and its context. This receptor's antigen is unknown. No much larger clonotype is one base removed from it; base qualities were not supplied. Whole blood was collected in K2EDTA tubes by collaborating institutions according to the institutions' own protocols. For TCRbeta analysis, collaborators shipped samples as frozen whole blood, isolated PBMCs, or DNA extracted from either of those sample types. The CDR3, from cysteine to phenylalanine, totals 13 residues. The entry retains the CDR3 DNA only, 39 bases that are in frame from base 1. Taken from the germline V gene, the CDR1 and CDR2 loops are MDHEN and SYDVKM. V sheds 4 bases and J sheds 6 bases, leaving 12 bases between their ends. This sample is drawn from a study of blood T cell repertoires in COVID-19 (dated by TCRdb to between 2020 and 2021). Regarding the study in general: Samples from collaborators originated in the United States, Italy and Spain and spanned both the acute and convalescent phases of COVID-19. The prospective study material was composed of cDNA or gDNA derived from T cells, B-cell-depleted T cells, or PBMCs. The dataset comprised deeply sampled blood TCRbeta repertoires from subjects exposed to, actively infected with, or recovered from COVID-19. The repertoires were released in a freely available public database meant as a resource for research on the immune response to SARS-CoV-2. The samples were drawn from two sources: the first 160 participants of the ongoing ImmuneRACE study, and fewer than 1,500 subjects contributed by 6 global collaborators. The sample metadata nearly always contained a de-identified subject ID, COVID-19 status, age in years and sex. HLA class I and class II types, where available, came from metadata supplied by the sample provider rather than from assay-based typing. The research as a whole found: The amount of clinical and demographic metadata varied by source and participant and was provided uncurated.

The immunoSEQ Assay, a bias-controlled multiplex PCR, was used to amplify TCRbeta CDR3 regions from genomic DNA. Under the source paper's analysis protocol: The number of nucleated cells in each sample was estimated from the amplification of reference gene primers within the assay. To quantify the absolute abundance of each unique TCRbeta CDR3 rearrangement, sequence reads were collapsed and filtered. For each sample, productive Simpson clonality was calculated as the square root of Simpson's diversity index over productive rearrangements. Held by TCRdb, this immuneACCESS table contains in-frame sequences only and omits some clones. Under half of the omission traces to an unresolved V gene where checked; the cause of the rest is unknown. Clone size and the V and J calls come from that table; the DNA yielded D and trimming. This sample has about 78,000 clones in its table, and 90% of those were observed once. The top ten constitute about 0.83% of the sample.

This clonotype was obtained from an elderly woman with acute or convalescent COVID-19. The sequenced sample was peripheral blood. The chain was built from TRBV28 and TRBJ1-2; the D segment could be TRBD1, given 6 matching bases. For the CDR3, the sequence is CASSWGPGDGYTF. The base sequence is TGTGCCAGCAGTTGGGGTCCAGGGGATGGCTACACCTTC.